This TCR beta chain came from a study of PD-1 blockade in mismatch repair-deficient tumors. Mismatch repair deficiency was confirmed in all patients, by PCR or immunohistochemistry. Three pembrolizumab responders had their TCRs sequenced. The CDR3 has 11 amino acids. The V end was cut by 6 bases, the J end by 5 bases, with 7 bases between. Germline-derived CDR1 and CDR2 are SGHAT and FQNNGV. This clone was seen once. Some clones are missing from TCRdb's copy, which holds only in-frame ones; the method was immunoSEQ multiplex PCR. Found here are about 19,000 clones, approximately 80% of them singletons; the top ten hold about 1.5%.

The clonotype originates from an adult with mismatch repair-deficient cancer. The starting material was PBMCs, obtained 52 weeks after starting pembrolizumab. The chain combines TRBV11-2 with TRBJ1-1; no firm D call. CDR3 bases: TGTGCCAGCAGACGAGGGACTGAAGCTTTCTTT. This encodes CASRRGTEAFF.